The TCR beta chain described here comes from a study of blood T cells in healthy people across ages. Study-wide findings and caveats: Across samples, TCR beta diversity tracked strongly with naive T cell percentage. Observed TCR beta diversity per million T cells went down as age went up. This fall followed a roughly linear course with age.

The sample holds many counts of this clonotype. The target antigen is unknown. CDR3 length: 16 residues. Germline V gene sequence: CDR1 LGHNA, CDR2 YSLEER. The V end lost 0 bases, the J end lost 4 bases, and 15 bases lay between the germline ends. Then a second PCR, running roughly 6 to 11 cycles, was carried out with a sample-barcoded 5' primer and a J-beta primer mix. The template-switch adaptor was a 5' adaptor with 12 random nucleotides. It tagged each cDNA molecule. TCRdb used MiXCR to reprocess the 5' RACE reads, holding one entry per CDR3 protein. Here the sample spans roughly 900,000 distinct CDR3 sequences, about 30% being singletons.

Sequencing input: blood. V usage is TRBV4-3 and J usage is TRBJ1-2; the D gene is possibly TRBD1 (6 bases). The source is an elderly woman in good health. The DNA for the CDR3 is TGCGCCAGCAGCCAAGATCGGACAGCCGCACTCTATGGCTACACCTTC. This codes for CASSQDRTAALYGYTF.